This T cell receptor beta chain was observed in a study of regulatory T cells in long-lasting Graves disease. The ends were cut back, 5 bases at V and 0 bases at J, with 13 bases in the middle. Per the germline V gene, CDR1 is MGHDK and CDR2 is SYGVNS. This CDR3 is 15 amino acids long. Both iRepertoire HTBI primers and Arm-PCR of CDR3 regions were used to build the TCR beta libraries. TCRdb reprocessed the multiplex PCR reads with MiXCR, giving one entry per CDR3 protein. The table shows 450,000 to 500,000 distinct CDR3 sequences, with around 16% occurring only once. Sample time point: newly diagnosed GD, antithyroid drugs for less than 3 months. After RNA was extracted from PBMCs, the TCR library was made from it. This clonotype showed up just a few times. These data also formed part of another study, on T cells in Graves' hyperthyroidism and ophthalmopathy.

The chain combines TRBV25-1 with TRBJ1-1; D unresolved. The sequencing used peripheral blood mononuclear cells (PBMCs), collected at new diagnosis, from a patient treated with antithyroid drugs. The sequence was obtained from a man aged 40-50 years with Graves disease. The CDR3 DNA follows: TGTGCCAGCAGTATAAAGGGTCTCATGAACACTGAAGCTTTCTTT. It encodes CASSIKGLMNTEAFF.